The 31 T cell receptor beta chains below were found in one sample sequenced in a study of cytomegalovirus exposure and HLA in healthy donors. PCR used 60 Vbeta primers and 13 Jbeta primers. This table comes from immunoSEQ multiplex PCR, and its TCRdb copy is limited to in-frame clones, with some not included. The sample holds about 170,000 clones. Sequenced input: PBMCs. These receptors were taken from a young woman in good health and CMV-seropositive.

The V call is TRBV4-3, the J call TRBJ2-7, with D perhaps matching TRBD1 (6 bases). The CDR3 spans 16 residues. The germline CDR1 and CDR2 sequences are LGHNA and YSLEER. Trimming shortened V by 1 base and J by 0 bases, and 13 bases separated the two germline ends. The CDR3 nucleotides read TGCGCCAGCAGCCAAGTTTTGGGACATAGCTCCTACGAGCAGTACTTC. It codes for CASSQVLGHSSYEQYF.

The V call is TRBV29-1, the J call TRBJ1-1, with 9 bases fitting TRBD1. The CDR3 covers 17 residues. Per germline, CDR1 SQVTM and CDR2 ANQGSEA. J lost 3 bases, V lost 0 bases, and 11 bases had no gene match. CDR3 DNA sequence: TGCAGCGTTGAAGATTACTGGGACAGGGAAATTGACACTGAAGCTTTCTTT. Protein: CSVEDYWDREIDTEAFF.

The chain links TRBV9 to TRBJ1-1; tentatively, D is TRBD1 (5 bases). The germline gives CDR1 SGDLS, CDR2 YYNGEE. CDR3 length: 15 amino acids. V lost 0 bases, J lost 4 bases, and 13 bases lay in between. The CDR3 DNA is TGTGCCAGCAGCGTAGTTGCAGGGTTGAGCACTGAAGCTTTCTTT. Its translation is CASSVVAGLSTEAFF.

The chain uses TRBV5-4 and TRBJ2-4, with 7 bases matching TRBD1. The germline gives CDR1 SGHNT, CDR2 YYREEE (reference sequence). The V segment lost 1 base and the J segment 4 bases; nucleotides outside the gene matches: 2. CDR3 length equals 14 residues. The CDR3 DNA sequence: TGTGCCAGCAGCTTGAGGGGGCATAAAAACATTCAGTACTTC. Protein product: CASSLRGHKNIQYF.

V is TRBV21-1 and J is TRBJ1-5. TRBV21-1 counts as a pseudogene. The CDR3 runs to 19 residues. The CDR3 nucleotides read TGTGCCAGCAAAAAGGGAGGCACCGAAAACTCTTATAGCAATCAGCCCCAGCATTTT. This codes for CASKKGGTENSYSNQPQHF.

CDR3 sequence (DNA): TGTGCCAGCAGCTTGGAACAGGGGGTTCAGCCCCAGCATTTT. Translated: CASSLEQGVQPQHF. This chain uses TRBV5-8 with TRBJ1-5; 8 nucleotides agree with TRBD1. The CDR3 is made up of 14 amino acids. J was trimmed by 6 bases and V by 0 bases; bases with no gene match: 2. CDR1 and CDR2 (germline): SGHTS, YDEGEE.

The chain employs TRBV18 and TRBJ1-4; the match to TRBD1 covers 7 bases. Germline CDR1 is KGHSH and CDR2 is LQKENI. V lost 4 bases, J lost 3 bases, and 5 bases stayed unmatched. This CDR3 contains 15 residues. The CDR3 loop is CASSLRTGPNEKLFF. In DNA form, the CDR3 reads TGTGCCAGCTCACTAAGGACAGGCCCTAATGAAAAACTGTTTTTT.

The V gene is TRBV27, the J gene TRBJ2-7; possible D gene TRBD1, 6 bases. The CDR3 runs 14 residues. V lost 6 bases and J lost 4, with 16 bases in between. Germline V CDR1 and CDR2: MNHEY, SMNVEV (reference sequence). The DNA for the CDR3 is TGTGCCAGCAGCCCGACGGGACATTTATACGAGCAGTACTTC. Residues: CASSPTGHLYEQYF.

The chain is built from TRBV6-1 and TRBJ1-1; tentative D call: TRBD1 (5 bases). The V end was cut by 6 bases, the J end by 5 bases, with 19 bases between. The germline V gene encodes CDR1 MNHNS and CDR2 SASEGT. CDR3 length: 15 residues. CDR3 nucleotides: TGTGCCAGCAGGAACCATTGGACACCGGTTACTGAAGCTTTCTTT. Protein product: CASRNHWTPVTEAFF.

The chain joins TRBV29-1 to TRBJ2-1; 10 nucleotides align to TRBD2. The trim removed 4 bases at V and 0 bases at J, leaving 15 bases unmatched. The CDR3 is 19 amino acids. The germline V gene encodes CDR1 SQVTM and CDR2 ANQGSEA. Here the CDR3 DNA reads TGCAGCGTTGCCCAAAGGTATAGCGGGGGGTCCAGCTCCTACAATGAGCAGTTCTTC. It yields the protein CSVAQRYSGGSSSYNEQFF.

The V gene is TRBV30, the J gene TRBJ2-3, with D possibly TRBD1 on 5 matching bases. Germline assignment: CDR1 GTSNPN and CDR2 SVGIG (reference sequence). Trimming shortened V by 0 bases and J by 5 bases, and 12 bases separated the two germline ends. The CDR3 spans 14 residues. The CDR3 DNA reads TGTGCCTGGAGTGTAAGGGGTCAAGGAGATACGCAGTATTTT. Its protein product is CAWSVRGQGDTQYF.

This chain joins TRBV6-1 and TRBJ2-7; 8 bases are a match to TRBD1. Looked up from germline, CDR1 is MNHNS and CDR2 is SASEGT. Trimming at V came to 6 bases and at J to 6 bases, leaving 7 bases not matched to a gene. This CDR3 has 13 amino acids. The CDR3 DNA reads TGTGCCAGCAGGGACGGACAGGGACGCGAGCAGTACTTC. It codes for CASRDGQGREQYF.

This chain joins TRBV4-2 and TRBJ2-7, with 10 positions matching TRBD2. Per germline, CDR1 LGHNA and CDR2 YNFKEQ. V was clipped by 4 bases and J by 3 bases; unmatched bases: 15. This CDR3 spans 18 amino acids. CDR3 sequence (DNA): TGTGCCAGCAGCCCAGGAGGGGTGGCTAGCGGGGGCCACTACGAGCAGTACTTC. This gives the protein CASSPGGVASGGHYEQYF.

This chain joins TRBV5-4 and TRBJ1-2; 7 positions match TRBD1. CDR1 SGHNT and CDR2 YYREEE come from the germline V gene (reference sequence). J gave up 3 bases and V 3 bases, and 5 bases lay outside the gene matches. The length of the CDR3 is 14 residues. The DNA of the CDR3 is TGTGCCAGCAGCTCGCCGGGACAGTACTATGGCTACACCTTC. Translating gives CASSSPGQYYGYTF. The variable domain in full, completed from reference TRBV5-4 and TRBJ1-2, reads ETGVTQSPTHLIKTRGQQVTLRCSSQSGHNTVSWYQQALGQGPQFIFQYYREEENGRGNFPPRFSGLQFPNYSSELNVNALELDDSALYLCASSSPGQYYGYTFGSGTRLTVV.

This chain uses TRBV13 with TRBJ1-5; the D is unclear. Per the germline V gene, CDR1 is PRHDT and CDR2 is FYEKMQ (reference sequence). The CDR3 covers 15 residues. The V end lost 5 bases, the J end lost 4 bases, and 15 bases lay between the germline ends. CDR3 loop: CASSRRREGNQPQHF. CDR3 nucleotides: TGTGCCAGCAGCCGGCGGAGGGAGGGAAATCAGCCCCAGCATTTT.

The genes are TRBV5-1 and TRBJ2-7; D may be TRBD2 (5 bases). Trimming removed 0 bases from V and 6 bases from J, with 16 bases in between. Germline CDR1 reads SGHRS; CDR2 reads YFSETQ. The CDR3 covers 15 residues. The CDR3 region is CASSLGVFPAGEQYF. CDR3 sequence (DNA): TGCGCCAGCAGCTTGGGTGTCTTCCCCGCGGGCGAGCAGTACTTC.

This rearrangement joins TRBV5-1 to TRBJ1-6; 7 positions agree with TRBD1. J was trimmed by 5 bases and V by 4 bases; bases with no gene match: 6. Germline CDR1 and CDR2: SGHRS and YFSETQ. The CDR3 has 15 residues. CDR3 protein: CASSLGTVDNSPLHF. CDR3 bases: TGCGCCAGCAGCCTCGGGACAGTCGATAATTCACCCCTCCACTTT.

For this clone: This sample also contains other DNA sequences that code for the same CDR3. The gene calls are TRBV2 and TRBJ1-2, with 7 bases identical to TRBD1. In germline, CDR1 is SNHLY, CDR2 FYNNEI. The CDR3 consists of 14 residues. Trimming at V came to 6 bases and at J to 1 base, leaving 5 bases not matched to a gene. The CDR3 DNA reads TGTGCCAGCAGCGCCGGGACAGTTAACTATGGCTACACCTTC. It translates to CASSAGTVNYGYTF.

For this clone: Distinct nucleotide sequences in the sample also encode this CDR3. The V and J genes are TRBV7-2 and TRBJ1-5, with D uncertain. Germline V lookup: CDR1 SGHTA, CDR2 FQGNSA. Trimming took 1 base from V and 4 from J, leaving 5 bases between them. The CDR3 totals 13 residues. The CDR3 reads CASSLGLNQPQHF. The CDR3 DNA reads as TGTGCCAGCAGCTTAGGACTGAATCAGCCCCAGCATTTT.

This chain links TRBV5-1 with TRBJ2-4; 8 bases agree with TRBD2. Per the germline V gene, CDR1 is SGHRS and CDR2 is YFSETQ. The CDR3 loop spans 18 amino acids. V was pared by 2 bases and J by 7 bases, with 17 bases of the junction left unmatched. The DNA for the CDR3 is TGCGCCAGCAGCTTAATCCCCCCGGGGGGGGGAGTCATGAACATTCAGTACTTC. Its protein is CASSLIPPGGGVMNIQYF. The complete variable domain, with remaining parts taken from reference TRBV5-1 and TRBJ2-4, reads KAGVTQTPRYLIKTRGQQVTLSCSPISGHRSVSWYQQTPGQGLQFLFEYFSETQRNKGNFPGRFSGRQFSNSRSEMNVSTLELGDSALYLCASSLIPPGGGVMNIQYFGAGTRLSVL.

This rearrangement joins TRBV7-6 to TRBJ2-3; D not certain. The CDR3 contains 16 residues. V shed 1 base and J shed 1 base, with 12 bases lying between them. Germline V gives CDR1 SGHVS, CDR2 FNYEAQ. Here the CDR3 DNA reads TGTGCCAGCAGCTTAGAAGCTGAGCTGGGCACAGATACGCAGTATTTT. This encodes CASSLEAELGTDTQYF.

The chain couples TRBV18 to TRBJ1-5; TRBD1 matches 10 bases. The CDR3 has 18 amino acids. Germline lookup yields CDR1 KGHSH and CDR2 LQKENI. After removal of 6 bases from V and 3 bases from J, the junction contained 14 bases not matched to a gene. CDR3 sequence reads: CASSPIRQGAGNNQPQHF. The CDR3, as DNA: TGTGCCAGCTCGCCAATTAGACAGGGGGCGGGAAACAATCAGCCCCAGCATTTT.

This chain links TRBV6-1 with TRBJ1-1; the D gene is possibly TRBD1 (5 bases). Germline CDR1 is MNHNS and CDR2 is SASEGT. The CDR3 has 14 amino acids. V lost 6 bases, J lost 1 base, and 12 bases lay in between. This CDR3 reads CASRLSQGNTEAFF. The CDR3 bases are TGTGCCAGCAGGCTATCTCAGGGGAACACTGAAGCTTTCTTT.

This chain connects TRBV7-3 to TRBJ2-2; a weak D match, TRBD1 (6 bases). The germline gives CDR1 SGHTA, CDR2 FQGTGA. V lost 4 bases to trimming and J lost 5 bases, with 14 bases between them. The CDR3 runs 15 residues. The DNA of the CDR3 is TGTGCCAGCAGCTCTCCGGGACAATTTACCGGGGAGCTGTTTTTT. Its translation is CASSSPGQFTGELFF.

This chain joins TRBV5-5 and TRBJ1-2, with TRBD1 identical over 7 bases. J was trimmed by 5 bases and V by 4 bases; bases with no gene match: 5. This CDR3 contains 13 residues. Germline-derived CDR1 and CDR2 are SGHKS and YYEKEE (reference sequence). Here the CDR3 reads CASSPQGKYGYTF. The CDR3 nucleotides are TGTGCCAGCAGCCCACAGGGGAAATATGGCTACACCTTC.

The rearrangement joins TRBV19 to TRBJ1-1, with 7 bases matching TRBD1. After removal of 4 bases from V and 0 bases from J, the junction contained 5 bases not matched to a gene. Germline V lookup: CDR1 LNHDA, CDR2 SQIVND (reference sequence). The CDR3 has 15 residues. The CDR3, as DNA: TGTGCCAGTAGTAAAGGGACAGAAATGAACACTGAAGCTTTCTTT. This sequence encodes CASSKGTEMNTEAFF.

The rearrangement links TRBV6-4 to TRBJ1-6; 7 bases align to TRBD1. Germline trimming cut 5 bases from V and 9 bases from J; bases unmatched to any gene: 7. CDR1 and CDR2 from the germline V gene are MRHNA and SNTAGT. The CDR3 extends over 14 amino acids. CDR3 DNA: TGTGCCAGCAGTCCATTCGGGACAGCTTCACCCCTCCACTTT. It encodes CASSPFGTASPLHF.

V usage is TRBV19 and J usage is TRBJ2-7; the match to TRBD2 covers 7 bases. The germline CDR1 and CDR2 sequences are LNHDA and SQIVND (reference sequence). The CDR3 has 13 amino acids. The V and J ends lost 6 bases and 4 bases, in that order; junction bases with no gene match: 6. CDR3 coding DNA: TGTGCCAGTAGGGGAGGGGATCCTTACGAGCAGTACTTC. Translation gives CASRGGDPYEQYF.

V is TRBV9 and J is TRBJ2-3; D perhaps matches TRBD1 (6 bases). Germline V CDR1 and CDR2: SGDLS, YYNGEE. V was pared by 4 bases and J by 6 bases, with 9 bases between. This CDR3 spans 12 amino acids. CDR3 sequence: CASSIQGDTQYF. For the CDR3, the DNA is TGTGCCAGCAGCATCCAGGGGGATACGCAGTATTTT.

The V call is TRBV25-1, the J call TRBJ2-3; weak D call: TRBD1 (6 bases). Germline V CDR1 and CDR2: MGHDK, SYGVNS. Trimming pared 0 bases from V and 9 bases from J, leaving 13 bases between. This CDR3 has 14 residues. The CDR3 DNA is TGTGCCAGCAGTGAATATGAGGGCAGGGGCACGCAGTATTTT. It translates to CASSEYEGRGTQYF.

The chain recombines TRBV7-2 with TRBJ2-3, with 10 bases fitting TRBD1. V lost 1 base and J lost 0; bases outside the gene matches: 10. This CDR3 comprises 19 residues. Looked up from germline, CDR1 is SGHTA and CDR2 is FQGNSA. CDR3 residues: CASSLDPPGQGRSTDTQYF. CDR3 in DNA: TGTGCCAGCAGCTTAGATCCCCCGGGACAGGGGAGAAGCACAGATACGCAGTATTTT.